These 14 T cell receptor beta chains originate from one sample sequenced in a study of blood T cell repertoires in COVID-19 (dated by TCRdb to between 2020 and 2021). The library was obtained by the immunoSEQ multiplex PCR assay. TCRdb retrieved this table from immuneACCESS and kept in-frame rearrangements only. Not all clones are present; in checked studies, unresolved V genes account for under half, and no reason is known for the remainder. This sample comprises about 280,000 clones, around nine tenths of them detected only once. Approximately 10% of the sample is held by the ten biggest clonotypes. The specimen sequenced was peripheral blood. These receptor sequences come from a woman aged 25 to 39 with COVID-19, enrolled during active disease.

This clone was seen more than once but under ten times. The J gene is TRBJ2-7, the V gene TRBV5-1; 13 nucleotides agree with TRBD2. The CDR3 runs to 16 residues. With V trimmed by 5 bases and J by 2 bases, 7 bases remained unmatched. Germline V lookup: CDR1 SGHRS, CDR2 YFSETQ. The CDR3 DNA sequence: TGCGCCAGCAGTCATGGACTAGCGGGGGCGGCCTACGAGCAGTACTTC. It is translated as CASSHGLAGAAYEQYF.

The chain is built from TRBV5-8 and TRBJ1-4; maybe TRBD1 (6 bases). Germline CDR1 reads SGHTS; CDR2 reads YDEGEE. CDR3 length equals 15 residues. Trimming removed 4 bases from V and 8 bases from J, with 18 bases in between. CDR3 loop: CASSPQGLVQEKLFF. In DNA, the CDR3 is TGTGCCAGCAGCCCTCAGGGGCTCGTTCAGGAAAAACTGTTTTTT.

This chain connects TRBV21-1 to TRBJ2-7; TRBD1, the table's D call, lacks a check against the DNA. TRBV21-1 is a pseudogene. The CDR3 is 12 amino acids. The CDR3 sequence: CASLKGANEQYF. The CDR3 nucleotides read TGTGCCAGCCTAAAAGGGGCGAACGAGCAGTACTTC.

This sequence joins TRBV19 and TRBJ2-1; unclear D gene. The germline V and J ends were trimmed by 3 bases and 4 bases, with 13 bases remaining between them. Germline CDR1 and CDR2: LNHDA and SQIVND (reference sequence). The CDR3 length is 15 residues. CDR3 residues: CASSILPDDYNEQFF. As DNA, the CDR3 is TGTGCCAGTAGTATTCTCCCAGATGATTACAATGAGCAGTTCTTC.

This chain joins TRBV13 and TRBJ1-6, with D possibly TRBD1 on 5 matching bases. CDR1 PRHDT and CDR2 FYEKMQ come from the germline V gene (reference sequence). The CDR3 is 14 residues long. The ends were cut back, 5 bases at V and 7 bases at J, with 12 bases in the middle. The CDR3 spells CASSRTTENSPLHF. CDR3 bases: TGTGCCAGCAGCCGTACGACAGAAAATTCACCCCTCCACTTT.

The chain uses TRBV28 and TRBJ1-6; no firm D call. Trimming took off 8 bases at V and 2 bases at J, with 13 bases between the two ends. This CDR3 comprises 15 residues. Germline loops: CDR1 MDHEN, CDR2 SYDVKM. CDR3 loop: CASVPGSTYNSPLHF. CDR3 nucleotide sequence: TGTGCCAGCGTCCCAGGCTCCACCTATAATTCACCCCTCCACTTT.

V gene TRBV13 combines with J gene TRBJ1-6, with TRBD1 matching over 9 bases. The CDR3 is made up of 14 amino acids. With V trimmed by 5 bases and J by 10 bases, 6 bases remained unmatched. CDR1 and CDR2 (germline): PRHDT, FYEKMQ (reference sequence). CDR3 in DNA: TGTGCCAGCAGCACTACAGGGGGCTTGTCACCCCTCCACTTT. Residues: CASSTTGGLSPLHF.

This sequence joins TRBV2 and TRBJ2-5; 9 bases are shared with TRBD1. The CDR3 contains 15 residues. Germline CDR1 reads SNHLY; CDR2 reads FYNNEI. V gave up 7 bases and J gave up 2 bases; unmatched junction bases: 8. CDR3 protein: CASTLDRGVQETQYF. The DNA of the CDR3 is TGTGCCAGCACTTTGGACAGGGGAGTACAAGAGACCCAGTACTTC.

V gene TRBV4-1 combines with J gene TRBJ2-7; 11 bases agree with TRBD2. CDR3 length equals 15 residues. J gave up 3 bases and V 5 bases, and 6 bases lay outside the gene matches. The germline CDR1 and CDR2 sequences are MGHRA and YSYEKL. CDR3 DNA: TGCGCCAGCAGCACCCGACTAGCGGGACACTACGAGCAGTACTTC. It translates to CASSTRLAGHYEQYF.

A few counts support this clone. The V call is TRBV5-1, the J call TRBJ1-2; 7 bases are shared with TRBD1. J gave up 4 bases and V 1 base, and 4 bases lay outside the gene matches. Germline CDR1 is SGHRS and CDR2 is YFSETQ. This CDR3 is 14 amino acids long. The DNA for the CDR3 is TGCGCCAGCAGCTTGTTAGGACAGGCCTATGGCTACACCTTC. Translated, it gives CASSLLGQAYGYTF. Filled out from reference TRBV5-1 and TRBJ1-2, the complete variable domain reads KAGVTQTPRYLIKTRGQQVTLSCSPISGHRSVSWYQQTPGQGLQFLFEYFSETQRNKGNFPGRFSGRQFSNSRSEMNVSTLELGDSALYLCASSLLGQAYGYTFGSGTRLTVV.

The chain is built from TRBV27 and TRBJ2-7, with a weak D call TRBD2 (5 bases). V was cut by 5 bases and J by 8 bases, with 16 bases left in between. CDR1 MNHEY and CDR2 SMNVEV come from the germline V gene (reference sequence). The CDR3 is made up of 13 amino acids. The CDR3 loop reads CASSTAASGKQYF. The CDR3 DNA follows: TGTGCCAGCAGTACAGCGGCCTCGGGGAAGCAGTACTTC.

The chain has TRBV9 and TRBJ2-1; the D gene is possibly TRBD1 (6 bases). V was cut by 0 bases and J by 7 bases, with 17 bases left in between. CDR1 and CDR2 (germline): SGDLS, YYNGEE. The CDR3 covers 16 residues. The CDR3: CASSVGAGGGFNEQFF. As DNA, the CDR3 is TGTGCCAGCAGCGTAGGCGCTGGGGGCGGCTTTAATGAGCAGTTCTTC.

This chain connects TRBV7-8 to TRBJ2-1; D is unresolved. CDR3 length equals 12 residues. In germline, CDR1 is SGHVS, CDR2 FQNEAQ. With 5 bases removed from V and 10 bases from J, the gap between germline ends came to 12 bases. Here the CDR3 reads CASSPQGVEQFF. The CDR3 DNA reads TGTGCCAGCAGCCCCCAAGGAGTCGAGCAGTTCTTC.

The chain is built from TRBV5-1 and TRBJ2-2, with 7 bases aligning to TRBD1. Losses at the gene ends were 8 bases for V and 4 bases for J; bases not matched to a gene: 11. This CDR3 is 15 amino acids long. Germline V lookup: CDR1 SGHRS, CDR2 YFSETQ. The CDR3 protein is CASRPGQTFTGELFF. The CDR3 DNA follows: TGCGCCAGTAGACCGGGACAGACTTTCACCGGGGAGCTGTTTTTT.